This is a list of T cell receptor beta chains from one sample in a study of graft-versus-host responses after intestinal transplantation. Antigen specificity for these receptors is unknown. Data came from immunoSEQ multiplex PCR; TCRdb stores just in-frame clones and leaves some out. The sample yields over 80,000 clones, 90% to 95% seen once. The sequencing here drew on unstimulated CD4+ T cells sorted from spleen or lymph node cells, taken before transplant. The receptors stem from a human donor who was the organ donor for an intestinal transplant. Both conserved end residues are trimmed from each CDR3.

V gene: TRBV10-3; CDR3 protein: AISANRDSDSPLH
V gene: TRBV2; CDR3 protein: ASTRTGGGTEAF
V gene: TRBV7-3; CDR3 protein: ASSLVRGSTDTQY
V gene: TRBV7-9; CDR3 protein: ASSLEQTQRHGGYGYT
V gene: TRBV4-2; CDR3 protein: ASSQAGTGVLEAF
V gene: TRBV6-5; CDR3 protein: ASSYTGTGVGNTIY
V gene: TRBV30; CDR3 protein: AWSAGGRYNEQF
V gene: TRBV19; CDR3 protein: ASSIGARDTQY
V gene: TRBV4-3; CDR3 protein: ASSQDSQGYEQY
V gene: TRBV19; CDR3 protein: ASSREEGYT
V gene: TRBV28; CDR3 protein: ASRSETGTNYGYT
V gene: TRBV28; CDR3 protein: ASSAPGTGGRETQY
V gene: TRBV18; CDR3 protein: ASSGDRGRTDTQY
V gene: TRBV19; CDR3 protein: ASSTRQGLGGANVLT
V gene: TRBV5-4; CDR3 protein: ASSLGGTGRREQY
V gene: TRBV7-8; CDR3 protein: ASSSPGQRGSYEQY
V gene: TRBV10-2; CDR3 protein: ASSEEGRWQPQH